The following is a TCR beta chain sequence with its context. The antigen remains undetermined. The sample is drawn from a study of shared clonotypes between healthy human individuals. Findings of the study overall: Clonotype sharing across donors was expected to vary with sequencing depth.

There were only Caucasian adults among the donors, and all lived in Nashville, Tennessee. Unsorted samples drew genomic DNA from tens of millions of PBMCs. Ten immunoSEQ deep assay plates were used by the authors to sequence unsorted PBMC DNA. Assay used: immunoSEQ multiplex PCR; TCRdb lists only in-frame clones, some missing. The repertoire holds around 500,000 clones, with roughly 83% as singletons. This TCR derives from a middle-aged woman in good health. Some clones in this sample may be carry-over from other donors' samples. Sequencing input: PBMCs.

The CDR3 DNA is TGTGCCAGCAGCATCCCTGGACAGGCCCACGAGCAGTACTTC. This translates into CASSIPGQAHEQYF. This chain links TRBV5-5 with TRBJ2-7, with 7 nucleotides matching TRBD1. CDR3 length equals 14 residues. After removal of 4 bases from V and 5 bases from J, the junction contained 9 bases not matched to a gene. CDR1 is SGHKS, CDR2 YYEKEE, per germline (reference sequence).